This T cell receptor (beta chain) was captured in a study of blood T cell repertoires in COVID-19. Germline loops: CDR1 LNHDA, CDR2 SQIVND (reference sequence). V lost 11 bases and J 9 bases, leaving 17 bases between the germline ends. The CDR3 loop spans 13 amino acids. Which cohort a participant joined came from the clinical history participants gave. Original processing notes: Reference gene primers were amplified, and this amplification served to estimate nucleated cell counts. The data were produced by immunoSEQ multiplex PCR, yet TCRdb's version contains in-frame clones alone and is incomplete. D and trimming come from the DNA, and the V and J calls and clone size come from that table. The top ten hold about an eighth of the sample, which has about 180,000 clones, nearly 80% seen once.

Sample: PBMCs or T cells enriched from blood (not recorded which). This clonotype was obtained from a man aged 55 to 70 who had been exposed to COVID-19. V gene TRBV19 combines with J gene TRBJ1-6; the D is unclear. This CDR3 reads CASMGEGASPLHF. The CDR3 DNA is TGTGCCTCCATGGGAGAGGGAGCTTCACCCCTCCACTTT.